The T cell receptor beta chain under discussion was sequenced for a study of blood T cell repertoires in COVID-19. Study background: PBMCs, B-cell-depleted T cells, or T cells provided the cDNA or gDNA that made up the material.

TCRdb keeps only in-frame clones here, not all; method: immunoSEQ multiplex PCR. Found here are around 240,000 clones, 85% to 90% of them singletons; the top ten hold 0.87%. Germline V CDR1 and CDR2: SGHKS, YYEKEE (reference sequence). The CDR3 spans 14 residues. The V gene end was trimmed by 4 bases and the J gene end by 6 bases; junction bases not matched to a gene: 6. Participants were placed into cohorts based on the clinical history they reported. All exposed participants met a person with COVID-19 within 2 weeks before entering the study. The clonotype comes from a middle-aged man who had been exposed to COVID-19. The V gene is TRBV5-5, the J gene TRBJ1-5; 8 nucleotides agree with TRBD1. The sample taken for sequencing was PBMCs or T cells enriched from blood (not recorded which). CDR3 region: CASSTGQGFQPQHF. CDR3 bases: TGTGCCAGCAGCACTGGACAGGGCTTTCAGCCCCAGCATTTT.